The rows below give T cell receptor beta chains drawn from one sample of a study of blood T cell repertoires in COVID-19. Method: immunoSEQ multiplex PCR; TCRdb's copy keeps in-frame clones and lacks some. This table has around 200,000 clones, roughly nine tenths appearing once. The sample taken for sequencing was peripheral blood. These receptors were taken from a woman aged 55 to 70 with COVID-19, enrolled during active disease. CDR3s include the opening cysteine and the closing phenylalanine or tryptophan. A D gene is named only where the DNA matches it firmly. Clone size is given for some rows only: seen once, a few or many times, or a class if the clone is expanded.

few	TRBV4-1	TRBJ2-3	TRBD1	TGCGCCAGCAGCCAAGTCGTCGACAGGGGTTCCCTCACAGATACGCAGTATTTT	CASSQVVDRGSLTDTQYF
.	TRBV5-1	TRBJ2-7	.	TGCGCCAGCAGCTTGGGCGTGTTTGACGAGCAGTACTTC	CASSLGVFDEQYF
.	TRBV10-2	TRBJ1-2	TRBD1	TGCGCCAGCAGCCGTGACAGGGCCGCGGGCTACACCTTC	CASSRDRAAGYTF
.	TRBV5-4	TRBJ2-5	TRBD2	TGTGCCAGCAGCGTGACTAGCGGGAGGGTTGTGGAGACCCAGTACTTC	CASSVTSGRVVETQYF
.	TRBV6-5	TRBJ2-1	TRBD1	TGTGCCAGCAGTTACAGGTCGGGGACAGGGGATGAGCAGTTCTTC	CASSYRSGTGDEQFF
.	TRBV9	TRBJ2-7	TRBD2	TGTGCCAGCAGCGCCGGACTAGCGGGAATGGGCTACGAGCAGTACTTC	CASSAGLAGMGYEQYF
.	TRBV19	TRBJ2-7	TRBD1	TGTGCCAGCTCCGGGACAGGGGGCTCCTACGAGCAGTACTTC	CASSGTGGSYEQYF
.	TRBV19	TRBJ2-3	TRBD2	TGTGCCAGTAGTAATGGCGCGGGAGCGACAGATACGCAGTATTTT	CASSNGAGATDTQYF
.	TRBV4-3	TRBJ1-4	TRBD1	TGCGCCAGCAGCCAAGAGGGGGGACAGTGGGGTGAAAAACTGTTTTTT	CASSQEGGQWGEKLFF
.	TRBV20-1	TRBJ2-2	TRBD2	TGCAGTGCCAGTAGTCGACTAGCGGCTAACACCGGGGAGCTGTTTTTT	CSASSRLAANTGELFF
.	TRBV10-3	TRBJ1-1	.	TGTGCCATCAGCCATAGGGGCACTGAAGCTTTCTTT	CAISHRGTEAFF
.	TRBV19	TRBJ2-2	TRBD2	TGTGCCAGTAGTAGCGGGAGAGACACCGGGGAGCTGTTTTTT	CASSSGRDTGELFF
once	TRBV15	TRBJ2-5	TRBD1	TGTGCCACCAGCGGACAGGCCCCCCAAGAGACCCAGTACTTC	CATSGQAPQETQYF
.	TRBV23-1	TRBJ2-4	TRBD1	TGCGCCAGCAGTCATTCCGGGACAGGTACTTCAGCCAAAAACATTCAGTACTTC	CASSHSGTGTSAKNIQYF
few	TRBV6-2/TRBV6-3	TRBJ1-5	.	TGTGCCAGCAGCCTAAGACTTAGCAATCAGCCCCAGCATTTT	CASSLRLSNQPQHF
.	TRBV6-2/TRBV6-3	TRBJ2-7	.	TGTGCCAGCAGCCCTTCCATAAGCGCCTACGAGCAGTACTTC	CASSPSISAYEQYF
.	TRBV11-3	TRBJ1-2	.	TGTGCCAGCAGCTTTCGGACACCGGATAACTATGGCTACACCTTC	CASSFRTPDNYGYTF
once	TRBV21-1	TRBJ1-5	.	TGTGCCAGCAGCAAAGCTTGGGGCAGGGGCCCCTATAGCAATCAGCCCCAGCATTTT	CASSKAWGRGPYSNQPQHF
.	TRBV9	TRBJ1-2	TRBD1	TGTGCCAGCAGCGGGGGGACAGCCTCTCCCTTCGGAGGCTACACCTTC	CASSGGTASPFGGYTF
.	TRBV5-4	TRBJ2-3	TRBD2	TGTGCCAGCAGCCAGACTAGCGGGGCAGATACGCAGTATTTT	CASSQTSGADTQYF
.	TRBV6-6	TRBJ2-2	.	TGTGCCAGCAGTTACCAGACACCGAACACCGGGGAGCTGTTTTTT	CASSYQTPNTGELFF
.	TRBV7-8	TRBJ1-2	TRBD1	TGTGCCAGCAGCTTAGCGGGCAGGGGGGACTATGGCTACACCTTC	CASSLAGRGDYGYTF
.	TRBV9	TRBJ1-3	.	TGTGCCAGCAGCCCTGAGTCGACAGGCCCTGGAAACACCATATATTTT	CASSPESTGPGNTIYF
.	TRBV30	TRBJ1-4	TRBD1	TGTGCCTGGAGTATCGGGACAGGGGCAACCGAAAAACTGTTTTTT	CAWSIGTGATEKLFF
.	TRBV7-3	TRBJ2-1	TRBD2	TGTGCCAGCAGCCCACGGGACTATAGGGGCTACAATGAGCAGTTCTTC	CASSPRDYRGYNEQFF
.	TRBV5-6	TRBJ2-5	TRBD2	TGTGCCAGCAGCGGGAGGGGCCTGGGGAAGGAGACCCAGTACTTC	CASSGRGLGKETQYF
.	TRBV7-2	TRBJ1-2	.	TGTGCCAGCAGCCAACAGGGAAGGAACTATGGCTACACCTTC	CASSQQGRNYGYTF
.	TRBV11-3	TRBJ2-7	.	TGTGCCAGCAGCCTGACCGGGAGCGGCTACGAGCAGTACTTC	CASSLTGSGYEQYF
.	TRBV14	TRBJ2-7	.	TGTGCCAGCAGCCAAGAAAGCCGGAGGGGATCCGAGCAGTACTTC	CASSQESRRGSEQYF
.	TRBV7-8	TRBJ2-2	.	TGTGCCAGCAGCTTACGAACAGGGCACGGGGAGCTGTTTTTT	CASSLRTGHGELFF
.	TRBV11-2	TRBJ1-2	.	TGTGCCAGCAGCTCAATCGGCGGCAGTCCGATTAACTATGGCTACACCTTC	CASSSIGGSPINYGYTF
.	TRBV6-1	TRBJ2-4	TRBD1	TGTGCCAGCATCGTGGGGACAGGGGATAACATTCAGTACTTC	CASIVGTGDNIQYF
.	TRBV7-8	TRBJ1-2	.	TGTGCCAGCAGTTCCCTTGGGGTCAGGGATATGCCTAACTATGGCTACACCTTC	CASSSLGVRDMPNYGYTF
.	TRBV10-3	TRBJ2-1	.	TGTGCCACAAGATTAGTCAATGAGCAGTTCTTC	CATRLVNEQFF
few	TRBV4-2	TRBJ1-2	.	TGTGCCAGCAGGGCGGCCGGGGGGGGCTATGGCTACACCTTC	CASRAAGGGYGYTF
few	TRBV6-5	TRBJ1-2	.	TGTGCCAGCAGTTACGGGAGGTACTATGGCTACACCTTC	CASSYGRYYGYTF
.	TRBV7-9	TRBJ2-2	.	TGTGCCAGCAGCTTAGCGGCGGTATCCGGGGAGCTGTTTTTT	CASSLAAVSGELFF
.	TRBV11-2	TRBJ2-1	TRBD1	TGTGCCAGCAGCCAACGGACAGGATGGGACAATGAGCAGTTCTTC	CASSQRTGWDNEQFF
.	TRBV9	TRBJ2-5	.	TGTGCCAGCAGCGTAGATGGCAGTTCAATGCCCCAGTACTTC	CASSVDGSSMPQYF
.	TRBV11-2	TRBJ1-2	.	TGTGCCAGCAGCTTAGCGAGGTTAAGCGTTAACTATGGCTACACCTTC	CASSLARLSVNYGYTF
.	TRBV5-6	TRBJ1-1	.	TGTGCCAGCAGTCCTGTGACAGAACTTAGCGGACTCACTGAAGCTTTCTTT	CASSPVTELSGLTEAFF
few	TRBV30	TRBJ2-1	TRBD2	TGTGCCTGGAGGGTGACTAGCGGGAGGGCCGGGGCCTTAATCTTC	CAWRVTSGRAGALIF
.	TRBV28	TRBJ1-1	.	TGTGCCAGCACCCTGGGGTGGTCCGGGGGCACTGAAGCTTTCTTT	CASTLGWSGGTEAFF
.	TRBV3-1/TRBV3-2	TRBJ1-6	TRBD1	TGTGCCAGCTTGACAGGGGGCCCCATTTCTAATTCACCCCTCCACTTT	CASLTGGPISNSPLHF
.	TRBV24-1	TRBJ2-1	.	TGTGCCACCGCGCCCCGGGGATTAAGTGGGTACAATGAGCAGTTCTTC	CATAPRGLSGYNEQFF
.	TRBV9	TRBJ2-7	TRBD1	TGTGCCAGCAGCGCGAGACAGGGGATCTCCTACGAGCAGTACTTC	CASSARQGISYEQYF
.	TRBV10-3	TRBJ2-1	.	TGTGCCACGAACTCTATAGCGGAATTCGATGAGCAGTTCTTC	CATNSIAEFDEQFF
.	TRBV19	TRBJ2-1	TRBD2	TGTGCCAGTAGTACCATAGCGGGATCCTACAATGAGCAGTTCTTC	CASSTIAGSYNEQFF
.	TRBV12-3/TRBV12-4	TRBJ2-3	.	TGTGCCAGCACCCTTAGTACAGATACGCAGTATTTT	CASTLSTDTQYF